Each of the 32 T cell receptor beta chains below was sequenced from the same sample in a study of naive and memory T cell subsets. Stated treatment: skin biopsy from PPD injection site in Mantoux-positive individual. An oligonucleotide containing a UMI was ligated to the 3' end of TCR cDNA. Amplification of ligated cDNA took four PCR rounds with SP2 and nested alpha and beta constant primers. TCRdb analysed the UMI-ligation and nested PCR reads with MiXCR anew, one entry per CDR3 protein. The data contain tens of thousands of distinct CDR3 sequences, approximately 6% of them seen just once; the ten biggest clones take up 6.2%. Sequences were derived from skin, sampled from a tuberculin skin test site. The receptors come from an adult in good health.

The CDR3 reads CSASQPGRMNTEAFF. The CDR3 coding sequence is TGCAGTGCTAGCCAACCGGGACGGATGAACACTGAAGCTTTCTTT. The chain carries TRBV20-1 and TRBJ1-1; weak D call: TRBD1 (5 bases). The CDR3 loop spans 15 amino acids. Per germline, CDR1 DFQATT and CDR2 SNEGSKA (reference sequence). Trimming removed 3 bases from V and 0 bases from J, with 14 bases in between.

There are a few counts of this clonotype. The chain employs TRBV6-2 or TRBV6-3 and TRBJ2-1, with 9 bases identical to TRBD2. CDR1 is MNHEY and CDR2 is SVGEGT in the germline V gene. The CDR3 runs 21 residues. V was clipped by 6 bases and J by 0 bases; unmatched bases: 21. The CDR3 reads CASSSRSGSGSYYYSYNEQFF. The CDR3 coding sequence is TGTGCCAGCAGCTCCCGGTCGGGTAGCGGGAGCTATTATTACTCCTACAATGAGCAGTTCTTC.

This clonotype was observed at least ten times. This chain connects TRBV29-1 to TRBJ1-1; D perhaps matches TRBD1 (6 bases). CDR1 SQVTM and CDR2 ANQGSEA come from the germline V gene. This CDR3 has 17 residues. V lost 5 bases to trimming and J lost 2 bases, with 24 bases between them. Here the CDR3 DNA reads TGCAGCGTTAACGGGGGGGGCCAGGGACTAATAAACACTGAAGCTTTCTTT. This sequence encodes CSVNGGGQGLINTEAFF.

This clonotype has a count of ten or more. This rearrangement joins TRBV7-8 to TRBJ1-3; D is undetermined. Germline CDR1 and CDR2: SGHVS and FQNEAQ. Trimming pared 6 bases from V and 2 bases from J, leaving 17 bases between. This CDR3 comprises 16 residues. The CDR3 DNA reads as TGTGCCAGCAGAAGTCCGGGGTCTCTCGCTGGAAACACCATATATTTT. It is translated as CASRSPGSLAGNTIYF.

V usage is TRBV5-4 and J usage is TRBJ2-1; 7 nucleotides line up with TRBD2. Germline-derived CDR1 and CDR2 are SGHNT and YYREEE (reference sequence). The length of the CDR3 is 13 residues. With V trimmed by 9 bases and J by 7 bases, 10 bases remained unmatched. The CDR3 region has the DNA TGTGCCACCCGAAGCGGGAATGGGAATGAGCAGTTCTTC. Translating it yields CATRSGNGNEQFF. Complete variable domain (other parts from reference TRBV5-4 and TRBJ2-1): ETGVTQSPTHLIKTRGQQVTLRCSSQSGHNTVSWYQQALGQGPQFIFQYYREEENGRGNFPPRFSGLQFPNYSSELNVNALELDDSALYLCATRSGNGNEQFFGPGTRLTVL.

There are a few counts of this clonotype. The chain links TRBV5-4 to TRBJ2-5; unclear D gene. This CDR3 is 14 amino acids long. Germline CDR1 SGHNT, CDR2 YYREEE (reference sequence). Trimming removed 0 bases at V and 1 base at J, with 7 bases between. In nucleotides, the CDR3 is TGTGCCAGCAGCTTGGGGCAGACCCAAGAGACCCAGTACTTC. This translates into CASSLGQTQETQYF. The full variable domain, in which reference TRBV5-4 and TRBJ2-5 provide the parts outside the CDR3, is ETGVTQSPTHLIKTRGQQVTLRCSSQSGHNTVSWYQQALGQGPQFIFQYYREEENGRGNFPPRFSGLQFPNYSSELNVNALELDDSALYLCASSLGQTQETQYFGPGTRLLVL.

This clonotype showed up just once. The V gene is TRBV3-1, the J gene TRBJ2-1; 7 nucleotides align to TRBD1. This CDR3 comprises 15 residues. CDR1 and CDR2 (germline): LGHDT, YNNKEL (reference sequence). After removal of 4 bases from V and 7 bases from J, the junction contained 10 bases not matched to a gene. The CDR3 nucleotides are TGTGCCAGCAGCCCGACAGGGAGAGGTTTGAATGAGCAGTTCTTC. This encodes CASSPTGRGLNEQFF.

About this clonotype itself: A much bigger clone sits one base away, suggesting this may be a read error. The V and J genes are TRBV7-2 and TRBJ2-3; D call uncertain. Looked up from germline, CDR1 is SGHTA and CDR2 is FQGNSA. The CDR3 sequence is 15 residues long. This CDR3 is CACSRAGPGTDTQYF. CDR3 coding DNA: TGTGCCTGCAGCCGGGCAGGCCCGGGCACAGATACGCAGTATTTT.

This clonotype counts as medium-sized (0.01 to 0.1%). The chain combines TRBV4-3 with TRBJ2-2; no definite D call. The CDR3 length is 16 residues. Looked up from germline, CDR1 is LGHNA and CDR2 is YSLEER. Trimming took off 1 base at V and 6 bases at J, with 15 bases between the two ends. CDR3 sequence: CASSQVQAPVSGELFF. The CDR3 DNA reads TGCGCCAGCAGCCAAGTCCAGGCGCCAGTGTCCGGGGAGCTGTTTTTT.

This clonotype was seen at least ten times. V is TRBV29-1 and J is TRBJ2-7; maybe TRBD1 (5 bases). The CDR3 is made up of 15 amino acids. Germline-derived CDR1 and CDR2 are SQVTM and ANQGSEA. V was trimmed by 1 base and J by 2 bases, leaving 15 bases between them. CDR3 region: CSVEGWAGKPYEQYF. CDR3 DNA sequence: TGCAGCGTTGAAGGCTGGGCAGGGAAACCCTACGAGCAGTACTTC.

This clonotype was observed a few times. V gene TRBV29-1 combines with J gene TRBJ2-3; possible D gene TRBD2, 6 bases. CDR1 is SQVTM and CDR2 is ANQGSEA in the germline V gene. The CDR3 extends over 13 amino acids. V lost 3 bases and J 2 bases, leaving 9 bases between the germline ends. The chain's CDR3 is CSVDGGLTDTQYF. The CDR3 region has the DNA TGCAGCGTTGACGGAGGGCTCACAGATACGCAGTATTTT.

This clonotype is medium-sized (0.01 to 0.1%). The chain uses TRBV3-1 and TRBJ1-1, with D tentatively TRBD1 (6 bases). CDR1 is LGHDT and CDR2 is YNNKEL in the germline V gene (reference sequence). The CDR3 extends over 18 amino acids. V dropped 0 bases and J dropped 7 bases, with 24 bases sitting between them. The CDR3 DNA sequence: TGTGCCAGCAGCCAAGATTACGGGGGCGCTTTTCCGTTATATGAAGCTTTCTTT. Protein: CASSQDYGGAFPLYEAFF.

This clonotype was seen repeatedly, ten times or more. This chain links TRBV3-1 with TRBJ2-7, with 8 bases matching TRBD2. V dropped 1 base and J dropped 7; count of bases not matched to a gene: 6. The CDR3 length is 14 residues. Germline CDR1 is LGHDT and CDR2 is YNNKEL (reference sequence). CDR3 protein: CASSQVSGNSEQYF. The DNA of the CDR3 is TGTGCCAGCAGCCAAGTTAGCGGGAACAGTGAGCAGTACTTC.

This clonotype occurred many times. This chain uses TRBV20-1 with TRBJ2-2; no reliable D call. The V end lost 6 bases, the J end lost 7 bases, and 18 bases lay between the germline ends. The length of the CDR3 is 14 residues. CDR1 and CDR2 from the germline V gene are DFQATT and SNEGSKA (reference sequence). In DNA form, the CDR3 reads TGCAGTGCCAGAAAGCTGAATGGGGACGGGGAGCTGTTTTTT. This encodes CSARKLNGDGELFF.

The chain is built from TRBV29-1 and TRBJ1-3; TRBD1 is a possible D gene (6 bases). Germline V CDR1 and CDR2: SQVTM, ANQGSEA. V dropped 2 bases and J dropped 0 bases, with 26 bases sitting between them. CDR3 length: 20 amino acids. The CDR3 sequence: CSVEPLTGTPSPISGNTIYF. Written as DNA, the CDR3 is TGCAGCGTTGAACCACTCACAGGGACCCCATCCCCTATCTCTGGAAACACCATATATTTT.

This clonotype was detected only a few times. A much larger clone differs from this one at a single base, so this may be a read error. This chain joins TRBV12-3 or TRBV12-4 and TRBJ1-5, with TRBD1 matching over 10 bases. The CDR3 has 16 residues. In DNA form, the CDR3 reads TGTGCCAGCAGTCACAGGACAGGGGGTTCCAATCAGCCCCAGAATTTT. It codes for CASSHRTGGSNQPQNF.

This clonotype was seen repeatedly, ten times or more. The rearrangement joins TRBV6-6 to TRBJ2-7; D gene uncertain. This CDR3 contains 18 residues. The V and J ends lost 5 bases and 1 base respectively, with 24 bases between them. CDR1 MNHNY and CDR2 SVGAGI come from the germline V gene (reference sequence). This CDR3 is CASSPWQLTARQSYEQYF. DNA for the CDR3: TGTGCCAGCAGTCCCTGGCAGTTAACCGCCCGGCAGTCCTACGAGCAGTACTTC.

This clonotype showed up many times. V and J are TRBV6-2 or TRBV6-3 and TRBJ1-5; D is undetermined. The ends were cut back, 2 bases at V and 2 bases at J, with 16 bases in the middle. Germline CDR1 is MNHEY and CDR2 is SVGEGT. This CDR3 contains 17 residues. CDR3 DNA sequence: TGTGCCAGCAGTTACGGGGATGTGTACGGGGGCAATCAGCCCCAGCATTTT. Its translation is CASSYGDVYGGNQPQHF.

The table lists this clonotype with a few counts. The chain combines TRBV6-5 with TRBJ2-1, with TRBD2 as a possible D gene (6 bases). CDR3 size: 16 residues. Trimming shortened V by 6 bases and J by 4 bases, and 19 bases separated the two germline ends. CDR1 MNHEY and CDR2 SVGAGI come from the germline V gene. This CDR3 is CASRVGRDNLYNEQFF. In nucleotides, the CDR3 is TGTGCCAGCAGGGTGGGGCGGGATAACCTTTACAATGAGCAGTTCTTC.

This chain uses TRBV30 with TRBJ2-1; the match to TRBD2 covers 8 bases. This CDR3 has 13 amino acids. Germline V gene lookup returns CDR1 GTSNPN and CDR2 SVGIG (reference sequence). Trimming at V came to 1 base and at J to 15 bases, leaving 11 bases not matched to a gene. CDR3 DNA: TGTGCCTGGAGTGAACACCTGGCGGGAGGCGTGTTCTTC. Protein product: CAWSEHLAGGVFF.

This clonotype was seen at least ten times. V is TRBV20-1 and J is TRBJ1-4; D perhaps matches TRBD1 (6 bases). The length of the CDR3 is 15 residues. Trimming removed 0 bases from V and 8 bases from J, with 16 bases in between. Per the germline V gene, CDR1 is DFQATT and CDR2 is SNEGSKA (reference sequence). CDR3 sequence (DNA): TGCAGTGCTAGAGAGCTACGGGACATTGGGGAAAAACTGTTTTTT. It encodes CSARELRDIGEKLFF.

V and J are TRBV5-1 and TRBJ1-1; weak D call: TRBD1 (5 bases). Germline-derived CDR1 and CDR2 are SGHRS and YFSETQ. The CDR3 length is 14 residues. The V end lost 0 bases, the J end lost 2 bases, and 8 bases lay between the germline ends. In DNA form, the CDR3 reads TGCGCCAGCAGCTTGGAGGGGACCAACACTGAAGCTTTCTTT. It yields the protein CASSLEGTNTEAFF.

This clonotype was recorded many times. V usage is TRBV27 and J usage is TRBJ2-7, with 9 bases lining up with TRBD2. The CDR3 runs to 15 residues. The germline gives CDR1 MNHEY, CDR2 SMNVEV (reference sequence). V was pared by 5 bases and J by 6 bases, with 11 bases of the junction left unmatched. The CDR3 nucleotides are TGTGCCAGCAGTCCCATCCTAGCGGGATACCCCGAGCAGTACTTC. This encodes CASSPILAGYPEQYF.

Ten or more counts support this clonotype. The chain links TRBV29-1 to TRBJ1-1; no definite D call. The CDR3 runs 11 residues. Germline V gene lookup returns CDR1 SQVTM and CDR2 ANQGSEA. Deletions cut 6 bases from V and 5 bases from J, with 10 bases between. CDR3 coding DNA: TGCAGCGTCCTCCTTGTGACTGAAGCTTTCTTT. The encoded protein is CSVLLVTEAFF.

This clonotype came up many times. In nucleotides, the CDR3 is TGTGCCAGCAGCTTGCCCCTCTTTTCAGGGGCCGAACATCAGGGCTACACCTTC. It codes for CASSLPLFSGAEHQGYTF. The gene calls are TRBV11-2 and TRBJ1-2, with a weak D call TRBD1 (6 bases). The CDR3 extends over 18 amino acids. The V gene's germline CDR1 is SGHAT and CDR2 FQNNGV. With 3 bases removed from V and 8 bases from J, the gap between germline ends came to 28 bases. Using reference TRBV11-2 and TRBJ1-2 for the parts outside the CDR3, the full variable domain is EAGVAQSPRYKIIEKRQSVAFWCNPISGHATLYWYQQILGQGPKLLIQFQNNGVVDDSQLPKDRFSAERLKGVDSTLKIQPAKLEDSAVYLCASSLPLFSGAEHQGYTFGSGTRLTVV.

This clonotype has just a few counts. V gene TRBV5-1 combines with J gene TRBJ2-3; D is unresolved. There are 14 residues in the CDR3. Trimming removed 0 bases at V and 2 bases at J, with 7 bases between. Germline V gene data show CDR1 as SGHRS and CDR2 as YFSETQ. CDR3 in amino acids: CASSLGSFTDTQYF. Here the CDR3 DNA reads TGCGCCAGCAGCTTGGGGTCTTTCACAGATACGCAGTATTTT.

In its sample, this clonotype ranks as medium-sized. The chain employs TRBV30 and TRBJ1-1; D unresolved. The ends were cut back, 0 bases at V and 2 bases at J, with 10 bases in the middle. Germline V lookup: CDR1 GTSNPN, CDR2 SVGIG (reference sequence). The CDR3 runs to 14 residues. For the CDR3, the DNA is TGTGCCTGGAGTGTATGGCAGAGCAACACTGAAGCTTTCTTT. Its protein product is CAWSVWQSNTEAFF.

This clonotype was recorded at least ten times. The V and J genes are TRBV6-2 or TRBV6-3 and TRBJ1-5; the D gene is possibly TRBD1 (5 bases). Germline loops: CDR1 MNHEY, CDR2 SVGEGT. There are 15 residues in the CDR3. V was cut by 7 bases and J by 1 base, with 14 bases left in between. For the CDR3, the DNA is TGTGCCAGCAATACCGTGGGACTCAGCAATCAGCCCCAGCATTTT. Residues: CASNTVGLSNQPQHF.

This clonotype was counted ten times or more. The J gene is TRBJ1-3, the V gene TRBV28; D gene ambiguous. This CDR3 spans 13 amino acids. Trimming took off 6 bases at V and 4 bases at J, with 10 bases between the two ends. CDR1 and CDR2 (germline): MDHEN, SYDVKM. CDR3 sequence (DNA): TGTGCCAGCAGGTGGCCGTTCGGAAACACCATATATTTT. Translated: CASRWPFGNTIYF. The whole variable domain, remainder taken from reference TRBV28 and TRBJ1-3, is DVKVTQSSRYLVKRTGEKVFLECVQDMDHENMFWYRQDPGLGLRLIYFSYDVKMKEKGDIPEGYSVSREKKERFSLILESASTNQTSMYLCASRWPFGNTIYFGEGSWLTVV.

This clonotype was counted only a few times. The CDR3 loop is CATQGGNTEAFF. The CDR3 DNA sequence: TGTGCCACTCAGGGGGGTAACACTGAAGCTTTCTTT. This sequence joins TRBV24-1 and TRBJ1-1; 7 positions match TRBD1. The CDR3 is made up of 12 amino acids. The V segment lost 10 bases and the J segment 2 bases; nucleotides outside the gene matches: 3. CDR1 is KGHDR, CDR2 SFDVKD, per germline.

This rearrangement joins TRBV7-2 to TRBJ1-6, with D perhaps matching TRBD1 (5 bases). V dropped 5 bases and J dropped 11 bases, with 19 bases sitting between them. This CDR3 has 15 residues. Germline lookup yields CDR1 SGHTA and CDR2 FQGNSA. The CDR3 DNA reads TGTGCCAGCAGCCCTGGGACCGACAGAATGACACCCCTCCACTTT. Encoded protein: CASSPGTDRMTPLHF.

This clonotype was recorded many times. The V and J genes are TRBV6-5 and TRBJ1-1; unclear D gene. V was pared by 5 bases and J by 4 bases, with 17 bases between. The germline V gene has CDR1 MNHEY and CDR2 SVGAGI. The CDR3 runs 15 residues. The CDR3 DNA sequence: TGTGCCAGCAGTGGCCGAATGGGTTTGGGCACTGAAGCTTTCTTT. Protein sequence: CASSGRMGLGTEAFF.